The 22 T cell receptor beta chains given below trace back to one sample, sequenced in a study of OX40 agonist ivuxolimab in advanced cancers. Sequencing was performed with immunoSEQ multiplex PCR; in TCRdb, only in-frame clones are kept and a portion is missing. This sample has roughly 88,000 clones; around 87% occur once, and the top ten carry roughly 4.9%. The material sequenced was CD4+ or CD8+ T cells sorted from blood, taken in a trial of the OX40 agonist ivuxolimab. Source of these receptors: an adult with an advanced solid tumor such as melanoma, head and neck, liver or kidney cancer.

J is TRBJ2-3 and V is TRBV6-4; possibly TRBD1 or TRBD2 for D (5 bases each). The CDR3 runs to 15 residues. Germline lookup yields CDR1 MRHNA and CDR2 SNTAGT. Trimming stripped 3 bases from V and 2 bases from J, with 12 bases between. Written as DNA, the CDR3 is TGTGCCAGCAGTGAAAGCCCGGGGCCCACAGATACGCAGTATTTT. It specifies CASSESPGPTDTQYF.

The J gene is TRBJ2-3, the V gene TRBV7-6; unclear D gene. Looked up from germline, CDR1 is SGHVS and CDR2 is FNYEAQ. With 5 bases removed from V and 0 bases from J, the gap between germline ends came to 3 bases. The CDR3 has 12 amino acids. In nucleotides, the CDR3 is TGTGCCAGCAGCACAAGCACAGATACGCAGTATTTT. Protein: CASSTSTDTQYF.

This clone showed up just once. The V call is TRBV5-4, the J call TRBJ1-2; D is unclear. The CDR3 contains 14 residues. CDR1 is SGHNT, CDR2 YYREEE, per germline (reference sequence). Trimming removed 4 bases from V and 4 bases from J, with 14 bases in between. The CDR3 sequence: CASSLEGPGYGYTF. The CDR3 bases are TGTGCCAGCAGCCTTGAAGGGCCGGGCTATGGCTACACCTTC.

V gene TRBV7-9 combines with J gene TRBJ1-2; the D gene is possibly TRBD1 (6 bases). Trimming took off 5 bases at V and 8 bases at J, with 15 bases between the two ends. The germline V gene encodes CDR1 SEHNR and CDR2 FQNEAQ (reference sequence). The CDR3 runs 13 residues. CDR3 protein: CASSRDTPEGYTF. The CDR3 nucleotides are TGTGCCAGCAGCCGGGACACACCGGAAGGCTACACCTTC.

The rearrangement links TRBV4-2 to TRBJ2-2; D is perhaps TRBD1 or TRBD2 (5 bases each). This CDR3 has 16 amino acids. Germline lookup yields CDR1 LGHNA and CDR2 YNFKEQ. Trimming pared 4 bases from V and 1 base from J, leaving 13 bases between. CDR3 nucleotides: TGTGCCAGCAGCCCGCCGGGACGATTGAACACCGGGGAGCTGTTTTTT. Its translation: CASSPPGRLNTGELFF.

This chain links TRBV6-1 with TRBJ1-1, with 7 positions matching TRBD1. Unmatched junction bases numbered 8, after V lost 6 bases and J lost 1 base. The CDR3 totals 15 residues. Germline lookup yields CDR1 MNHNS and CDR2 SASEGT. The CDR3 protein is CASRGQASGNTEAFF. Written as DNA, the CDR3 is TGTGCCAGCAGAGGACAGGCCTCAGGGAACACTGAAGCTTTCTTT.

The chain is built from TRBV6-1 and TRBJ1-4; tentative D call: TRBD1 (5 bases). This CDR3 spans 14 amino acids. V was trimmed by 7 bases and J by 10 bases, leaving 19 bases between them. The V gene's germline CDR1 is MNHNS and CDR2 SASEGT. In DNA, the CDR3 is TGTGCCAGCACGTTGGAGGGGACCCTAGGAAAACTGTTTTTT. It yields the protein CASTLEGTLGKLFF.

The chain combines TRBV6-5 with TRBJ1-5; 9 bases agree with TRBD1. The germline V gene encodes CDR1 MNHEY and CDR2 SVGAGI. CDR3 length equals 15 residues. Trimming cost V 5 bases and J 4 bases; bases outside gene matches: 6. CDR3 bases: TGTGCCAGCAGTCTCGCCGGGACAGGGAATCAGCCCCAGCATTTT. Encoded protein: CASSLAGTGNQPQHF.

The sample holds one count of this clone. For the CDR3, the DNA is TGTGCCAGCAGCTTGTATGCACCCGTTGGGGCCAACGTCCTGACTTTC. The encoded protein is CASSLYAPVGANVLTF. V is TRBV5-5 and J is TRBJ2-6; D gene ambiguous. CDR3 length equals 16 residues. Germline CDR1 and CDR2: SGHKS and YYEKEE (reference sequence). V was clipped by 1 base and J by 3 bases, with 11 bases between them.

The J gene is TRBJ2-7, the V gene TRBV23-1; TRBD2 agrees at 8 bases. TRBV23-1 is an ORF for which the function is uncertain. The trim removed 10 bases at V and 2 bases at J, leaving 7 bases unmatched. The CDR3 contains 13 residues. The CDR3 coding sequence is TGCGCCACCCCCAGGCGGGGGGCCTACGAGCAGTACGTC. It is translated as CATPRRGAYEQYV.

This rearrangement joins TRBV6-1 to TRBJ1-2, with unresolved D. This CDR3 comprises 13 residues. The V gene's germline CDR1 is MNHNS and CDR2 SASEGT. Trimming left V 3 bases short and J 4 bases short, with 9 bases between. The CDR3: CASSEAAAYGYTF. CDR3 DNA: TGTGCCAGCAGTGAGGCAGCCGCCTATGGCTACACCTTC.

The chain has TRBV7-2 and TRBJ1-1; no firm D call. CDR1 is SGHTA and CDR2 is FQGNSA in the germline V gene. Trimming removed 7 bases from V and 1 base from J, with 4 bases in between. This CDR3 is built from 11 residues. CDR3 loop: CASNGNTEAFF. CDR3 in DNA: TGTGCCAGCAACGGGAACACTGAAGCTTTCTTT.

The gene calls are TRBV7-2 and TRBJ1-1; the D gene is possibly TRBD1 (6 bases). Germline V gives CDR1 SGHTA, CDR2 FQGNSA. V was trimmed by 4 bases and J by 4 bases, leaving 13 bases between them. The CDR3 covers 14 residues. CDR3 sequence: CASSSPGVPTEAFF. Here the CDR3 DNA reads TGTGCCAGCAGCTCGCCAGGGGTCCCCACTGAAGCTTTCTTT.

The chain is built from TRBV7-8 and TRBJ2-7, with no clear D. V was shortened by 5 bases and J by 1 base, with 12 bases between the two germline ends. CDR3 size: 14 residues. Germline V gene lookup returns CDR1 SGHVS and CDR2 FQNEAQ. The CDR3 nucleotides read TGTGCCAGCAGCCCCACGACTGGTTCCTACGAGCAGTACGTC. This translates into CASSPTTGSYEQYV.

V usage is TRBV5-1 and J usage is TRBJ2-7, with 12 bases lining up with TRBD2. V was pared by 4 bases and J by 6 bases, with 5 bases of the junction left unmatched. Germline CDR1 and CDR2: SGHRS and YFSETQ. There are 14 residues in the CDR3. The CDR3 loop reads CASSEGLAGLEQYF. The CDR3 bases are TGCGCCAGCAGCGAAGGACTAGCGGGACTCGAGCAGTACTTC.

The rearrangement uses TRBV14 and TRBJ1-2; 7 bases are a match to TRBD1. The CDR3 is 16 residues long. Trimming at V came to 2 bases and at J to 8 bases, leaving 14 bases not matched to a gene. Germline CDR1 reads SGHDN; CDR2 reads FVKESK. DNA for the CDR3: TGTGCCAGCAGCCAACTCCGGGACAGTGCCTTAGGAGGCTACACCTTC. Protein: CASSQLRDSALGGYTF.

V and J are TRBV6-6 and TRBJ2-7; weak D call: TRBD2 (5 bases). With 3 bases removed from V and 6 bases from J, the gap between germline ends came to 9 bases. Per the germline V gene, CDR1 is MNHNY and CDR2 is SVGAGI (reference sequence). The CDR3 is made up of 12 amino acids. DNA of the CDR3: TGTGCCAGCAGTTATCAAGGAGGCGAGCAGTACTTC. Amino acids: CASSYQGGEQYF.

The chain has TRBV11-3 and TRBJ2-1, with 9 bases aligning to TRBD2. CDR1 and CDR2 from the germline V gene are SGHNT and YENEEA. V lost 2 bases, J lost 1 base, and 3 bases stayed unmatched. CDR3 length: 16 residues. DNA of the CDR3: TGTGCCAGCAGCTTATCTAGCGGGATATCCTACAATGAGCAGTTCTTC. Translated, it gives CASSLSSGISYNEQFF. The variable domain in full, with the rest retrieved from reference TRBV11-3 and TRBJ2-1, is EAGVVQSPRYKIIEKKQPVAFWCNPISGHNTLYWYLQNLGQGPELLIRYENEEAVDDSQLPKDRFSAERLKGVDSTLKIQPAELGDSAVYLCASSLSSGISYNEQFFGPGTRLTVL.

This clone came up once. The chain links TRBV27 to TRBJ2-7; 7 bases are shared with TRBD1. The CDR3 is 17 residues long. CDR1 is MNHEY and CDR2 is SMNVEV in the germline V gene (reference sequence). V was pared by 3 bases and J by 0 bases, with 11 bases of the junction left unmatched. The CDR3 DNA follows: TGTGCCAGCAGTTTCACACATACAGGGGCCTCCTCCTACGAGCAGTACTTC. It translates to CASSFTHTGASSYEQYF.

The chain carries TRBV19 and TRBJ2-4; TRBD2 matches 11 bases. There are 16 residues in the CDR3. V gave up 5 bases and J gave up 5 bases; unmatched junction bases: 8. Looked up from germline, CDR1 is LNHDA and CDR2 is SQIVND (reference sequence). The CDR3: CASSGGTSGGENIQYF. The CDR3, as DNA: TGTGCCAGTAGTGGAGGGACTAGCGGCGGCGAAAACATTCAGTACTTC. The full variable domain, with the rest looked up from reference TRBV19 and TRBJ2-4, is DGGITQSPKYLFRKEGQNVTLSCEQNLNHDAMYWYRQDPGQGLRLIYYSQIVNDFQKGDIAEGYSVSREKKESFPLTVTSAQKNPTAFYLCASSGGTSGGENIQYFGAGTRLSVL.

V usage is TRBV5-1 and J usage is TRBJ2-5; TRBD1 matches 7 bases. CDR3 length: 14 amino acids. In germline, CDR1 is SGHRS, CDR2 YFSETQ. Unmatched junction bases numbered 8, after V lost 4 bases and J lost 5 bases. CDR3 region: CASSNRDRVETQYF. The CDR3 region has the DNA TGCGCCAGCAGCAACCGAGACAGGGTGGAGACCCAGTACTTC.

This rearrangement joins TRBV29-1 to TRBJ2-1; no reliable D call. CDR1 is SQVTM and CDR2 is ANQGSEA in the germline V gene. The CDR3 extends over 13 amino acids. V was shortened by 3 bases and J by 0 bases, with 6 bases between the two germline ends. The CDR3 protein is CSVEVSSYNEQFF. The CDR3 region has the DNA TGCAGCGTTGAGGTAAGCTCCTACAATGAGCAGTTCTTC.